This TCR beta chain was sequenced during a study of blood T cells in healthy people across ages. Researchers isolated at least 6.5 million PBMCs per sample. Next came a second PCR, run for roughly 6 to 11 cycles, which used a sample-barcoded 5' primer along with a J-beta primer mix. TCRdb independently ran MiXCR on the 5' RACE reads; one entry per CDR3 protein. Among over 550,000 distinct CDR3 sequences listed, approximately 30% were seen once. This clonotype has only a few counts. V was trimmed by 7 bases and J by 5 bases, leaving 14 bases between them. Germline V gene lookup returns CDR1 MNHEY and CDR2 SVGEGT. This CDR3 has 14 amino acids.

The sequenced sample consisted of blood. The sequence came from a woman older than 75 in good health. The chain links TRBV6-2 or TRBV6-3 to TRBJ2-2; possibly TRBD2 for D (7 bases). The CDR3 coding sequence is TGTGCCAGCACCTTCGGGGGGCTGACCGGGGAGCTGTTTTTT. Translating gives CASTFGGLTGELFF.